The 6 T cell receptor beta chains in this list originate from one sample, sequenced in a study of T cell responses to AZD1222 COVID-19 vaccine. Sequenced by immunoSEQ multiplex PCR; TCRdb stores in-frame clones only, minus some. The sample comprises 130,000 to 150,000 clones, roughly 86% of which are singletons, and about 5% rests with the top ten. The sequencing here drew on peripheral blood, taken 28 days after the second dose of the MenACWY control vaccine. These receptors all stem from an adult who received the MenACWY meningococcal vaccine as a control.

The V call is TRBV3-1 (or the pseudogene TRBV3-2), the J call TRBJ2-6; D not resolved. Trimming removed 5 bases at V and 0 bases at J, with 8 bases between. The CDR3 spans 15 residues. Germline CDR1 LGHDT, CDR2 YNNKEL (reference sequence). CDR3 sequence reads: CASSGVSSGANVLTF. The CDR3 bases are TGTGCCAGCAGCGGGGTTTCCTCTGGGGCCAACGTCCTGACTTTC.

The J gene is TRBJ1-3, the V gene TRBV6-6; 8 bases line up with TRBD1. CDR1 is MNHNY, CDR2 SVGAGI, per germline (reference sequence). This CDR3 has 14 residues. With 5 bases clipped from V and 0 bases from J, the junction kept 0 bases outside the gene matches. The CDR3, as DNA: TGTGCCAGCAGTGGGACAGGCTCTGGAAACACCATATATTTT. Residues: CASSGTGSGNTIYF.

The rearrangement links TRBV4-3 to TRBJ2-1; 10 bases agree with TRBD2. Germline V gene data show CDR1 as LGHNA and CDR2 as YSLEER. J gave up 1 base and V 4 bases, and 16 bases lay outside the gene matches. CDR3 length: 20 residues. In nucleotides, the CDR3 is TGCGCCAGCAGCCTTTCAAGTAGGGCTAGCGGGAGCGGGTCCTACAATGAGCAGTTCTTC. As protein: CASSLSSRASGSGSYNEQFF.

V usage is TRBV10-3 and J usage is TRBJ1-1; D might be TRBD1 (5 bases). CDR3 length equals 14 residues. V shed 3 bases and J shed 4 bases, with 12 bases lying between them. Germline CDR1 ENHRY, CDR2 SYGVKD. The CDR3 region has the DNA TGTGCCATCAGTGAAGAAGGGGCGACCACTGAAGCTTTCTTT. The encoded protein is CAISEEGATTEAFF.

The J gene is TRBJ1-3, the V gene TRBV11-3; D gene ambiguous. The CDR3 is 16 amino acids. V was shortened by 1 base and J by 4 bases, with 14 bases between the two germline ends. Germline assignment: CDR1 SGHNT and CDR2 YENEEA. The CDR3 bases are TGTGCCAGCAGCTTAGGGGCCAGTTCGGCAGGAAACACCATATATTTT. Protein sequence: CASSLGASSAGNTIYF.

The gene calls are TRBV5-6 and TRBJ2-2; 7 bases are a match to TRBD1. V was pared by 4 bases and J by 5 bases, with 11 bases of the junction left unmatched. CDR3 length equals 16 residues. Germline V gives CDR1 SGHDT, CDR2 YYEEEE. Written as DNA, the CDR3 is TGTGCCAGCAGCCCAGAGACAGGGACGTTTACCGGGGAGCTGTTTTTT. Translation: CASSPETGTFTGELFF.